This T cell receptor beta chain was sequenced in a study of T cells in tumors after PD-1 blockade. Turning to the study itself: Prior checkpoint blockade, systemic immunosuppressant use, or anti-cancer therapy within 4 weeks excluded patients. During anti-PD-1 treatment, some patients continued daily vismodegib 150 mg. Peripheral blood samples averaged approximately 35,000 unique clonotypes and about 110,000 templates.

Libraries were prepared by immunoSEQ multiplex PCR; TCRdb keeps only in-frame clonotypes and omits some of them. The data hold approximately 63,000 clones, with roughly 70% observed a single time. Germline lookup yields CDR1 MNHNS and CDR2 SASEGT. This CDR3 contains 13 residues. Deletions cut 1 base from V and 5 bases from J, with 8 bases between. Tumor or blood genomic DNA was sequenced, with inputs of roughly 550 ng to 6,500 ng. The sequence was obtained from a human donor with basal cell carcinoma. This chain joins TRBV6-1 and TRBJ2-5, with TRBD1 as a possible D gene (5 bases). The material sequenced was PBMCs, taken after anti-PD-1 treatment. CDR3 in amino acids: CASSEGGWETQYF. The CDR3 DNA sequence: TGTGCCAGCAGTGAAGGGGGCTGGGAGACCCAGTACTTC.